This T cell receptor (beta chain) was profiled in a study of CD8 T cells in Susac syndrome. Random hexamers primed reverse transcription of about 0.45 to 1 ug RNA. The immunoSEQ assay covered 54 Vbeta and 13 Jbeta segments for CDR3. From the immunoSEQ multiplex PCR reads, TCRdb called clonotypes with MiXCR, one entry per CDR3 protein. The sample lists about 190,000 distinct CDR3 sequences; 95% were seen once. Germline assignment: CDR1 LGHDT and CDR2 YNNKEL (reference sequence). The CDR3 totals 12 residues. V was pared by 4 bases and J by 7 bases, with 10 bases between. The T cells that were sequenced for TCR beta were CD8+ and CD4+ cells from blood. Bulk CD8+ and CD4+ cells came from magnetic negative isolation; CD8+ TEMRA by FACS.

The source material was CD8+ T cells from PBMCs. The V call is TRBV3-1, the J call TRBJ1-1; D is uncertain. The sequence came from a human donor with Susac syndrome. DNA for the CDR3: TGTGCCAGCAGCCCTGGACCGATTGAAGCTTTCTTT. It is translated as CASSPGPIEAFF.